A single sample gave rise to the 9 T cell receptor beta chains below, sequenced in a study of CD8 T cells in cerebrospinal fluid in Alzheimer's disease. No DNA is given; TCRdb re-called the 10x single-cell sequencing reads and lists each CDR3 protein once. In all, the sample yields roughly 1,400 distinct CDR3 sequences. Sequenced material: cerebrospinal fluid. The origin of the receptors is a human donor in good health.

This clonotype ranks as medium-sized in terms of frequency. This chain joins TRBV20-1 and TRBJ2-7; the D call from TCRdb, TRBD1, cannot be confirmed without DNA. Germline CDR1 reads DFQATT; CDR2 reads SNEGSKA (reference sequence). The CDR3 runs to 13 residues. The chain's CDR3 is CSALKGAGGEQYF.

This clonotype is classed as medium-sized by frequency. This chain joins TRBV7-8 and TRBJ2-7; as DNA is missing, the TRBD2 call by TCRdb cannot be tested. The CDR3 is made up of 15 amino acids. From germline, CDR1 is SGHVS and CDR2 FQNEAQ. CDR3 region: CASSLGGGGAYEQYF.

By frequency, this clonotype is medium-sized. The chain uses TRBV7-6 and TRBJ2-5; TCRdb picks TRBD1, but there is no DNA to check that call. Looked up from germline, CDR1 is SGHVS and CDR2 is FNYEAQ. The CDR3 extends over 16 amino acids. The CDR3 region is CASSLANRVGGETQYF.

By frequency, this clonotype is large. The CDR3 loop reads CASSLGRGSAEQFF. The V and J genes are TRBV11-3 and TRBJ2-1; TCRdb returns TRBD1, unconfirmable since there is no DNA. The germline V gene encodes CDR1 SGHNT and CDR2 YENEEA. The CDR3 length is 14 residues.

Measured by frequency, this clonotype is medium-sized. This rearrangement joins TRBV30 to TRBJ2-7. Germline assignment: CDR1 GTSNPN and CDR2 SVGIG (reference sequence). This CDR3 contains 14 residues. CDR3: CAWSVTGGNYEQYF.

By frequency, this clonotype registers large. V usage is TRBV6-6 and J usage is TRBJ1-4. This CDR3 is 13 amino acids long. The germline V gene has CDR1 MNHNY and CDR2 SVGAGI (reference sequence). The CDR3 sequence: CASSYSLGFELFF.

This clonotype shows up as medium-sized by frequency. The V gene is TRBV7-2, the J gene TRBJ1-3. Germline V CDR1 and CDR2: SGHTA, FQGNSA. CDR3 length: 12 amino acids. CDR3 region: CASSTQGNTIYF.

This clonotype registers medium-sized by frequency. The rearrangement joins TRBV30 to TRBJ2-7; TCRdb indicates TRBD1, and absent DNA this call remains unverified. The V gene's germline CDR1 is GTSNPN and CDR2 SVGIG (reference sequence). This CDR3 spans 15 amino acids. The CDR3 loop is CAGIPPGALNDPQYF.

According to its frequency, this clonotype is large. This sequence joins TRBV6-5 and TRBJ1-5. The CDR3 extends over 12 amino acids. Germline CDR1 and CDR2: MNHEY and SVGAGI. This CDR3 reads CASSGRNQPQHF.